This TCR beta chain was captured by sequencing in a study of T cell repertoires in cytomegalovirus infection. Study conclusions and caveats: The ex vivo response showed dominance by HLA-C-restricted CMV-specific TCR beta clonotypes.

To note about this clonotype: Its antigen remains unidentified.

TCRdb used MiXCR to reprocess the reads, holding one entry per CDR3 protein. Here the sample spans approximately 310,000 distinct CDR3 sequences, more than 20% being singletons. V lost 6 bases, J lost 3 bases, and 17 bases lay in between. CDR3 size: 15 residues. Per germline, CDR1 MNHEY and CDR2 SVGEGT. The V gene is TRBV6-2 or TRBV6-3, the J gene TRBJ1-1; D is ambiguous. This specimen was cultured PBMCs, taken from culture after CMV antigen stimulation. The receptor was derived from a human donor in good health (CMV status not recorded). Some clones in this sample may be carry-over from other donors' samples. For the CDR3, the DNA is TGTGCCAGCAGAGTCTCAGGCTTTTGGGACACTGAAGCTTTCTTT. As protein: CASRVSGFWDTEAFF.